This T cell receptor beta chain derives from a study of T-cell memory formation after mild COVID-19. Study-level results: CD4/CD8 balance held among clones contracting day 15 to 85, and later expanders leaned CD4+. Nothing showed for sure that second-wave clones peaking on day 37 were SARS-CoV-2 specific. Cross-reactive memory seemingly joined, as some responding clones were found in pre-infection memory.

Note on this clonotype: Its antigen remains unknown.

Constant-segment primers and 5'RACE yielded cDNA libraries for TCR alpha and TCR beta, each carrying sample barcodes and UMIs. TCRdb redid the calling of the 5' RACE reads with MiXCR, one entry per CDR3 protein. The table has 100,000 to 140,000 distinct CDR3 sequences, under 15% seen once. V gave up 7 bases and J gave up 6 bases, with 13 bases separating them. The CDR3 totals 13 residues. Germline CDR1 reads SNHLY; CDR2 reads FYNNEI. The sample was PBMCs or a T cell subset sorted from them (not recorded which). This sequence joins TRBV2 and TRBJ1-5; D call uncertain. This TCR derives from a man aged 18 to 30 who had mild COVID-19 (a few samples of this study predate the infection). Cell type and time point are not known. CDR3 residues: CASMISGIQPQHF. CDR3 DNA: TGTGCCAGCATGATAAGTGGGATTCAGCCCCAGCATTTT.